The clone carrying this T cell receptor (beta chain) has a handful of counts. TCRdb's table, derived via immunoSEQ multiplex PCR, lists solely in-frame clones and lacks some. The sample has roughly 320,000 clones; about 82% are singletons. The entry originates in a study of blood T cell repertoires in COVID-19. Study-wide background: From T cells, B-cell-depleted T cells, or PBMCs came the material, which was cDNA or gDNA.

CDR3 size: 15 residues. CDR1 is SGHRS and CDR2 is YFSETQ in the germline V gene. Trimming took 1 base from V and 3 from J; bases not matched to a gene: 5. This receptor was obtained from a human donor in a cohort sampled during active COVID-19. The specimen was peripheral blood. This rearrangement joins TRBV5-1 to TRBJ1-2, with 8 bases fitting TRBD1. The CDR3 protein is CASSLSGQGDYGYTF. Written as DNA, the CDR3 is TGCGCCAGCAGCTTGAGCGGACAGGGAGACTATGGCTACACCTTC. The full variable domain, rest sourced from reference TRBV5-1 and TRBJ1-2, is KAGVTQTPRYLIKTRGQQVTLSCSPISGHRSVSWYQQTPGQGLQFLFEYFSETQRNKGNFPGRFSGRQFSNSRSEMNVSTLELGDSALYLCASSLSGQGDYGYTFGSGTRLTVV.